This TCR beta chain was profiled in a study of T-cell reconstitution after alpha-beta-depleted transplantation in children. Researchers prepared the TCRbeta library using unique molecular identifiers, the study reports. TCRdb analysed the PCR reads with MiXCR anew, one entry per CDR3 protein. Of roughly 190,000 distinct CDR3 sequences in the sample, 13% to 15% were seen once. The V gene end was trimmed by 3 bases and the J gene end by 6 bases; junction bases not matched to a gene: 7. The CDR3 spans 15 residues. The germline CDR1 and CDR2 sequences are KGHDR and SFDVKD. The source material was PBMCs from the stem cell graft donor, sampled from the stem cell graft. The chain links TRBV24-1 to TRBJ2-1; 7 nucleotides agree with TRBD2. The TCR originated in a human donor who donated a stem cell graft to a child with acute lymphoblastic leukemia. The chain's CDR3 is CATSDGGETGNEQFF. The CDR3 DNA follows: TGTGCCACCAGTGATGGGGGGGAGACGGGCAATGAGCAGTTCTTC.